This T cell receptor beta chain derives from a study of blood T cells in healthy people across ages (dated by TCRdb to the mid-2010s). With regard to the full study: Template switching captured roughly one uniquely barcoded TCR beta cDNA molecule per two T cells in model experiments. The study analyzed two additional independent replicas of 1 million unique cDNA reads from the same blood draw for two donors, one aged 18 to 29 and one aged 80 or older. The donors were divided into four age groups: young (average approximately 15 years), middle-aged (about 40), aged (roughly 60) and long-lived (roughly 86). The study measured age-related changes in TCR beta repertoire diversity using deep sequencing normalized with unique cDNA molecular identifiers. Results the study describes overall, beyond this receptor: Observed TCR beta diversity correlated strongly with the percentage of naive T cells measured by flow cytometry. Total diversity estimates from one million sequenced T cells were considered lower bounds and underestimates. Compared with the aged group, the long-lived group had more naive CD4+ T cells, fewer expanded clones and increased TCR diversity, suggesting age selection. Conclusive comparison of naive and antigen-experienced compartments was prevented by the profiling of bulk unsorted PBMCs. The CMV infection status of donors was not known, potentially confounding age-related changes in expanded clonotypes. Observed TCR beta diversity per million T cells fell roughly linearly with age, and a significant reduction was already apparent by age roughly 40.

Details on this clonotype: The clone's antigen remains unknown. No much larger clonotype is one base removed from it; base qualities were not supplied.

V has 0 bases trimmed and J has 7 bases trimmed; junction bases matching no gene number 18. The CDR3 has 19 amino acids, counting the end cysteine and phenylalanine. The entry retains the CDR3 DNA only, 57 bases that are in frame from base 1. The CDR1 and CDR2 encoded by the germline V gene are LGHNA and YNFKEQ. Donors were about 36 systemically healthy Caucasian individuals from Russia aged about 6 to 100 years. Each donor gave around 9.8 milliliters of peripheral blood, collected into EDTA-treated Vacutainer tubes. Ficoll-Paque density-gradient centrifugation was used to isolate PBMCs, with at least 7 million obtained per sample. Trizol reagent was used to extract total RNA from the PBMCs, yielding at least 6 micrograms per sample. For every donor, an aliquot of PBMCs went through flow cytometry to measure the percentages of naive CD45RAhigh/CD27high T cells. The library was made by 5' RACE. The run used an Illumina HiSeq 2500. A second PCR of about 6 to 12 cycles was run with a J-beta primer mix and a sample-barcoded 5' primer. A unique molecular identifier was introduced onto each TCR beta cDNA molecule by a template-switch 5' adaptor carrying 12 random nucleotides. Each sample yielded at least 2.5 million CDR3-containing paired-end reads. All of the RNA was converted into first-strand cDNA using the Mint cDNA synthesis kit, with a TRBC-specific oligonucleotide serving as the primer. After uracil-DNA glycosylase treatment, a first 18-cycle PCR used universal primers M1SS and BC2_uni_R on all cDNA. The original pipeline was this. For normalization, 1 million high-quality reads were randomly selected from each sample, with every read carrying a distinct molecular identifier. Instead of being binned into consensus sequences, reads that shared molecular identifiers were thrown out. MiTCR, with a Q25 quality threshold and the strictest error-elimination algorithm, was used for CDR3 identification, clonotype clustering and error correction. A nonparametric unseen species model with Euler transformation was used to estimate lower-bound total TCR beta diversity. TCRdb redid the processing of the public reads, applying fastp at Q25 and MiXCR, and retained in-frame beta chains. Under each unique CDR3 protein, matching rows form one entry showing the most common genes and DNA. The V and J calls, along with clone size, are taken from TCRdb and not from the paper's own processing. The sample has roughly 1 million distinct CDR3 sequences on record, about 23% of them singletons. The ten largest clonotypes hold less than 0.75% of the sample.

A further study also used this sample, focusing on T cells of mothers and their children. Drawing on the second study: Nine systemically healthy Caucasian individuals, comprising three mothers and their six children, were included as donors. cDNA synthesis consumed the entire amount of extracted RNA, loaded at 1.5 ug RNA in each 15 ul reaction. In the second PCR, sample barcodes and 2-4 random nucleotides were introduced via the M1S primer. Each mother yielded over 8.5 million TCR beta CDR3 reads and each child a few million reads. Thymic selection shapes the output of TCR recombination in a similar way in related and unrelated pairs, and inherited differences have a minor effect. Related mother-child pairs always showed normalized repertoire overlap that was slightly higher than in unrelated mother-child pairs, though the difference was never significant. Persistent microchimeric T cell clones were not detected, at a sensitivity of approximately 98 clones per million clonotypes. Deep NGS was used in the study to compare the TCR beta repertoires of mothers and children and to look for features that separate related mother-child pairs from unrelated individuals. On average, the children were around 11 +/- 4 years old, while the mothers were roughly 40 +/- 4 years old. After adapter ligation was performed with NEBNext reagents, the libraries were sequenced on an Illumina HiSeq 2000 with 100+100 nt paired-end reads. To avoid cross-contamination, the mother libraries and the child libraries were prepared a month apart and sequenced in separate runs. Each donor had between roughly 450,000 and 2,100,000 distinct TCR beta clonotypes identified. Naive TCR beta clonotypes were estimated from low-frequency clonotypes matched to each donor's FACS-determined naive share, without sorting.

Sequenced: blood. The source is a girl aged 2 to 10 in good health. The chain links TRBV4-2 with TRBJ2-1; TRBD1 lines up with 7 middle nucleotides. The DNA is as follows: TGTGCCAGCAGCCAAGATAGGGATCCCGGGACAGTCCCGGAGAATGAGCAGTTCTTC. Protein translation: CASSQDRDPGTVPENEQFF.